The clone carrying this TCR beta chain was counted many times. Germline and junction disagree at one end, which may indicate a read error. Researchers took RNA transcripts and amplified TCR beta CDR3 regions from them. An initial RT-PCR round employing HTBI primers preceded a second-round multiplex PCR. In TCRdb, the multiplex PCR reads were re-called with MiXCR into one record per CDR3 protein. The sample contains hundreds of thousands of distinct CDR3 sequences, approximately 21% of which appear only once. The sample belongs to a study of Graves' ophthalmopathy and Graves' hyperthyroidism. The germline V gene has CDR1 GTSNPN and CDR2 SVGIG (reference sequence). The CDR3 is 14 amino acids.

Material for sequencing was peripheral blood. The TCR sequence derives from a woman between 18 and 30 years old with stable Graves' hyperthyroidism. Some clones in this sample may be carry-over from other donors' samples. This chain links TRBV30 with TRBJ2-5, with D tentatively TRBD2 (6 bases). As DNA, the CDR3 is TGTGCCTGGAGTGTCGGAGGGGCGCGAGAGACCCGGTACTTC. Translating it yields CAWSVGGARETRYF.